The sequence of this T cell receptor beta chain was determined in a study of CD8+CD57+ T cells in acquired aplastic anemia (dated by TCRdb to 2016 to 2019). The study in broad terms: DNA extracted from sorted CD4+ and CD8+ cells had a mean of around 3 ug, with a range of roughly 0.19 to 27.4 ug. A CD8+CD57+ expansion meant a frequency higher than the mean frequency seen in healthy subjects. What the research found in general, with its limitations: No significant difference in CD8+ Simpson's diversity was found between patients and healthy controls (P=0.060). Around 30 CD8+ CDR3 sequences were shared between patients and controls but appeared highly expressed in patients and within their immunodominant clones.

From the cysteine up to the phenylalanine, the CDR3 has a length of 12 residues. CDR3 DNA is the only sequence kept; it has 36 bases, read in frame from the first base. Taken from the germline V gene, the CDR1 and CDR2 loops are SQVTM and ANQGSEA. The V and J ends are trimmed by 3 bases and 4 bases, leaving 7 bases between them. Genomic DNA served as template for TCR beta VDJ combination and CDR3 sequence profiling. TCR repertoire sequencing was run on an Illumina HiSeq 2000. Regarding the original processing steps: Repertoire assessment relied on Simpson's diversity index, CDR3 size and DJ length profiles, and TRBV/TRBJ rearrangement plots. The most abundant DNA sequence in the deep sequencing data was taken as the immunodominant clone. CDR3 amino acid sequences were checked for sharing across subjects and were also compared against the VDJdb database and published repertoires. TCRdb reworked the public reads: Q25 trimming with fastp, MiXCR clone assembly, productive beta chains retained. CDR3 protein sequences are deduplicated, and each keeps its most common genes and DNA. These V and J calls are TCRdb output, not the study's own analysis. The sample profile shows around 130,000 distinct CDR3 sequences; 55% to 70% of them were found once. Clones ranked in the top ten supply roughly 30% of the sample.

Patients chosen for sequencing had shown expansion of CD8+CD57+ cells by flow cytometry. Severe acquired aplastic anemia was diagnosed in all patients according to International Study of Aplastic Anemia and Agranulocytosis and Camitta criteria. At the time blood was sampled, none of the patients had received any therapy. The study deep-sequenced TCR repertoires of sorted CD4+ and CD8+ blood T cells from severe aplastic anemia patients and healthy subjects. Patients were enrolled under clinicaltrials.gov protocols 00001620, 01623167, 00001397, 00071045, 00081523 and 00961064 in the USA. Ficoll-Paque density gradient centrifugation was used to isolate peripheral blood mononuclear cells. Before DNA extraction, CD4+ and CD8+ T cells were sorted by FACS or by magnetic beads. Remarks on this clonotype: The antigen this receptor binds is unknown. Per-nucleotide qualities are absent, and no much larger clonotype sits a single base away.

This TCR was recovered from a human donor with aplastic anemia. The source material was sorted CD4+, CD8+, or CD8+CD57+ T cells (not recorded which) from PBMCs. Rearrangement joined TRBV29-1 to TRBJ1-3; TRBD1 could be the D gene, as 6 bases match. For the CDR3, the sequence is CSVDGQGNTIYF. The nucleotide sequence reads as follows: TGCAGCGTTGACGGACAGGGAAACACCATATATTTT.